The rows below give T cell receptor beta chains drawn from one sample of a study of cytomegalovirus exposure and HLA in healthy donors. The assay was immunoSEQ multiplex PCR, and TCRdb's table has in-frame clones only and misses some. This listing includes fewer than 60,000 clones. Sequencing was carried out using PBMCs. Receptors were obtained from a woman aged 40 to 55 in good health and CMV-seronegative. CDR3s leave out the opening cysteine and the closing phenylalanine or tryptophan. Fields, in order: J gene, V gene, CDR3 protein.

>TRBJ1-5|TRBV13
ASSPGNQPQH
>TRBJ1-5|TRBV6-1
ASSQDSRLSNQPQH
>TRBJ2-7|TRBV6-6
ASGISGGTFLDEQY
>TRBJ2-7|TRBV18
ASSPLSPSATSYEQY
>TRBJ1-4|TRBV18
ASSPGTGGESNEKLF
>TRBJ1-5|TRBV19
ASSITPGGGGQPQH
>TRBJ2-3|TRBV4-3
ASSQDREGVFSDTQY
>TRBJ1-4|TRBV9
ASSKDYRGEKLF
>TRBJ1-1|TRBV6-1
ASSPTQGIGAF
>TRBJ1-2|TRBV19
ASSPWTGGAGNYGYT
>TRBJ1-1|TRBV19
ASSDRNTEAF
>TRBJ1-4|TRBV7-6
ASSLGREINEKLF
>TRBJ1-5|TRBV5-1
ASSLGPNQPQH
>TRBJ1-4|TRBV7-9
ASSLQGVANEKLF
>TRBJ2-2|TRBV4-2
ASSQKYRGTGELF
>TRBJ2-1|TRBV19
ASSQQGIHEQF
>TRBJ2-5|TRBV5-6
ASSLGLAGAIQETQY
>TRBJ2-3|TRBV28
ASSLLGDLAADTQY
>TRBJ1-4|TRBV5-1
ASSLGQSFNEKLF
>TRBJ2-3|TRBV9
ASSVGVGGTSEDTQY
>TRBJ2-7|TRBV18
ASSPGLDYEQY
>TRBJ2-7|TRBV5-4
ASSTAGLGMVEQY